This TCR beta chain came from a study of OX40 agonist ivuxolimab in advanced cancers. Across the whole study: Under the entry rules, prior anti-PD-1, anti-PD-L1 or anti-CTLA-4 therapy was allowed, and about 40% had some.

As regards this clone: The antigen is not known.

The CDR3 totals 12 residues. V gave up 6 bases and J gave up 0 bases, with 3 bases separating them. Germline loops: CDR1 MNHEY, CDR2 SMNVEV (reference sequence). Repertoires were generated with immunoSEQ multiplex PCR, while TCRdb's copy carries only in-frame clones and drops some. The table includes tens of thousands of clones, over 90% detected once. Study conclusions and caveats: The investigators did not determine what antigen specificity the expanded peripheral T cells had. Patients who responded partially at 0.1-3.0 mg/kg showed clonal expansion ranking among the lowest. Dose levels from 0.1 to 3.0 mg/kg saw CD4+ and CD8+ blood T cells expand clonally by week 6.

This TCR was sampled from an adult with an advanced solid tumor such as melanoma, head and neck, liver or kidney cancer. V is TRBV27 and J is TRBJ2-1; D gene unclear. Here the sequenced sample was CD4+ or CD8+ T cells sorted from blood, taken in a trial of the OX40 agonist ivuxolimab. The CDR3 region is CASRSSYNEQFF. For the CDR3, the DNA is TGTGCCAGCAGGAGCTCCTACAATGAGCAGTTCTTC.